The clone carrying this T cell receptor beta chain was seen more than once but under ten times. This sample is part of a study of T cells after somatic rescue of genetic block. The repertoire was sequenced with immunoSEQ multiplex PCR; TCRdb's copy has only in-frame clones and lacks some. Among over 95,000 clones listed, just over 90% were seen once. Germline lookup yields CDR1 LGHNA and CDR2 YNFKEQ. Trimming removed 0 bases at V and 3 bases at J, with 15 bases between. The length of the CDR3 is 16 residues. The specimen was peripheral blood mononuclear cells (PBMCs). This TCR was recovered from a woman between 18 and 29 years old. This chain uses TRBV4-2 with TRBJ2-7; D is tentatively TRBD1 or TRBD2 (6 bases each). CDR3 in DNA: TGTGCCAGCAGCCAAGATGGGACGGGGGCCTTCTACGAGCAGTACTTC. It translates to CASSQDGTGAFYEQYF.